What follows describes a single T cell receptor beta chain. These data come from a study of blood T cell repertoires in COVID-19. Study as a whole: Sites in the United States, Italy and Spain provided acute and convalescent COVID-19 samples. In each case, the material was cDNA or gDNA derived from T cells, B-cell-depleted T cells, or PBMCs.

Authors' data handling: Reference gene primer amplification in the assay estimated nucleated cell counts. The repertoire was sequenced with immunoSEQ multiplex PCR; TCRdb's copy has only in-frame clones and lacks some. V and J calls and clone size are those listed in that table; D and trimming were worked out from the DNA. The sample shows about 250,000 clones, 85% of them seen only once. Trimming cost V 5 bases and J 3 bases; bases outside gene matches: 5. Germline CDR1 LNHDA, CDR2 SQIVND (reference sequence). This CDR3 spans 15 amino acids. The source material was peripheral blood. This TCR was recovered from an older woman with active or convalescent COVID-19. This chain connects TRBV19 to TRBJ2-1; TRBD1 matches 9 bases. This chain's CDR3 is CASSLTGGSYNEQFF. CDR3 in DNA: TGTGCCAGTAGTCTCACAGGGGGCAGCTACAATGAGCAGTTCTTC.